The clone carrying this TCR beta chain was seen a few times. Antigen: not known. As to time point: persistent/refractory GD, antithyroid drugs over 5 years with positive TRAb. Construction of the TCR library relied on RNA isolated from PBMCs. Blood from the periphery, approximately 9 milliliters in all, was drawn into EDTA tubes. The data belong to a study of regulatory T cells in long-lasting Graves disease. Findings and limits, study-wide: Newly diagnosed Graves' patients had higher TCR diversity than persistent ones.

To make TCR beta libraries, researchers used iRepertoire HTBI primers and Arm-PCR of CDR3 regions. TCRdb fed the multiplex PCR reads into MiXCR, producing one record per CDR3 protein. There are a few hundred thousand distinct CDR3 sequences in the sample; roughly 21% occur only once, and 7% to 9% lies in the top ten. From germline, CDR1 is MDHEN and CDR2 SYDVKM. This CDR3 is built from 14 residues. V lost 2 bases and J 8 bases, leaving 15 bases between the germline ends. Sequencing was performed on peripheral blood mononuclear cells (PBMCs), taken when the disease was refractory, from a patient treated with antithyroid drugs. The chain combines TRBV28 with TRBJ1-2, with D tentatively TRBD1 (6 bases). This receptor was obtained from a female donor with Graves disease. The CDR3 DNA is TGTGCCAGCAGTTTAGGGGGCAGGCTTTCCGGCTACACCTTC. Protein product: CASSLGGRLSGYTF.